This T cell receptor (beta chain) appears in the sequencing data of a study of molecular identifiers for immune sequencing clone quantification. In its sample, this clonotype was seen many times. Its antigen remains unknown. Naive CD8 sequencing libraries were generated from around 20,000 to 990,000 sorted cells, with 10%, 30% or 50% RNA as input. Naive CD8 T cells were FACS-sorted by CD8+CD4-CCR7+CD45RA+ markers. CDR1 and CDR2 (germline): SGHNT, YYREEE (reference sequence). The V end was cut by 1 base, the J end by 6 bases, with 8 bases between. CDR3 length: 12 residues. Study-level results: Even with about a million naive cells present, spiked Jurkat TCR RNA from one cell was reportedly detectable.

MiXCR, run by TCRdb on the PCR reads, gives a single entry per CDR3 protein. The sample shows around 54,000 distinct CDR3 sequences, about 25% of them seen only once. This TCR came from a human donor in good health. Some libraries in this study had Jurkat cell RNA spiked in. Sample: naive CD8+ T cells from blood, with Jurkat cell RNA spiked in. Regarding subset: FACS-sorted CD8+CD4-CCR7+CD45RA+ naive T cells. This chain links TRBV5-4 with TRBJ2-7; TRBD2 might be the D (6 bases). The CDR3 DNA sequence: TGTGCCAGCAGCTTGATGGGACTCGAGCAGTACTTC. Translation: CASSLMGLEQYF.